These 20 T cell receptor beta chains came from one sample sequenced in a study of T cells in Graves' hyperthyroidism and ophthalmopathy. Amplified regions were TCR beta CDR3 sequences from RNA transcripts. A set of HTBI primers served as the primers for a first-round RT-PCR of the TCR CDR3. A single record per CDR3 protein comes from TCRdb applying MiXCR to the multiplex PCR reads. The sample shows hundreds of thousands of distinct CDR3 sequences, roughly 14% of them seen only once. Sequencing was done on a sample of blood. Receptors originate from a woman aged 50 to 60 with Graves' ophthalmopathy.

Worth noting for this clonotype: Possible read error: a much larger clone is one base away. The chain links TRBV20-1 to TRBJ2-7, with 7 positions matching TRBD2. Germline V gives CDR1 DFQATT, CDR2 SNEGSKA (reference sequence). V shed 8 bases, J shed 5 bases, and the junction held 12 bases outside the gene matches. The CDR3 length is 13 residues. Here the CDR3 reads CSWIGGSSNEQYF. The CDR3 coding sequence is TGCAGTTGGATAGGCGGGAGTTCTAACGAGCAGTACTTC.

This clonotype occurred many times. The CDR3 region has the DNA TGTGCCAGCAGCGTAGGGTGGGGGGCGAACTATGGCTACACCTTC. Protein sequence: CASSVGWGANYGYTF. V and J are TRBV9 and TRBJ1-2; a possible D gene is TRBD1 (6 bases). CDR1 is SGDLS and CDR2 is YYNGEE in the germline V gene. V was trimmed by 0 bases and J by 2 bases, leaving 11 bases between them. This CDR3 spans 15 amino acids. The full variable domain, completed using reference TRBV9 and TRBJ1-2, is DSGVTQTPKHLITATGQRVTLRCSPRSGDLSVYWYQQSLDQGLQFLIQYYNGEERAKGNILERFSAQQFPDLHSELNLSSLELGDSALYFCASSVGWGANYGYTFGSGTRLTVV.

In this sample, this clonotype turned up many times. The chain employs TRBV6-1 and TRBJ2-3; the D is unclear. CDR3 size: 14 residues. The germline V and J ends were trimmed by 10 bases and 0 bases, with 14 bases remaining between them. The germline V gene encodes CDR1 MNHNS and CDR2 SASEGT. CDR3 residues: CATHLGGSTDTQYF. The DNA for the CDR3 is TGTGCCACCCACTTAGGCGGTAGCACAGATACGCAGTATTTT.

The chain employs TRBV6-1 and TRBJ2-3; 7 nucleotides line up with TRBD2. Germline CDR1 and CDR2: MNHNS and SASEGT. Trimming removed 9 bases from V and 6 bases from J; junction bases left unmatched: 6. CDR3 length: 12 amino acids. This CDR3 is CASVAGQDTQYF. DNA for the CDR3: TGTGCCAGTGTAGCGGGCCAGGATACGCAGTATTTT.

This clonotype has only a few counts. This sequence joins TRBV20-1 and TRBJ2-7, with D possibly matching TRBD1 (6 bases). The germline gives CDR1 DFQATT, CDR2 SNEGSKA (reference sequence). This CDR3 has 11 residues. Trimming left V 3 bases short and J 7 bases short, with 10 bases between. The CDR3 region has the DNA TGCAGTGCTAGTAGCAGGGGTGAGCAGTACTTC. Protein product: CSASSRGEQYF.

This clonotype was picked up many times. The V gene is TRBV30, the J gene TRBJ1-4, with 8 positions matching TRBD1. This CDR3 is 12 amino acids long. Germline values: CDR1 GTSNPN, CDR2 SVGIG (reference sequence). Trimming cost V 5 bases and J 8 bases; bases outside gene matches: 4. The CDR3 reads CAWGQGGEKLFF. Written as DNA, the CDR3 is TGTGCCTGGGGACAGGGTGGAGAAAAACTGTTTTTT.

The CDR3 sequence: CATSRGRTPSNQPQHF. The CDR3 bases are TGTGCCACCAGCAGAGGCAGGACCCCTAGCAATCAGCCCCAGCATTTT. This chain connects TRBV15 to TRBJ1-5, with D uncertain. Germline V gene lookup returns CDR1 LNHNV and CDR2 YYDKDF (reference sequence). CDR3 length: 16 amino acids. Trimming took off 1 base at V and 0 bases at J, with 10 bases between the two ends. Filled out from reference TRBV15 and TRBJ1-5, the complete variable domain reads DAMVIQNPRYQVTQFGKPVTLSCSQTLNHNVMYWYQQKSSQAPKLLFHYYDKDFNNEADTPDNFQSRRPNTSFCFLDIRSPGLGDTAMYLCATSRGRTPSNQPQHFGDGTRLSIL.

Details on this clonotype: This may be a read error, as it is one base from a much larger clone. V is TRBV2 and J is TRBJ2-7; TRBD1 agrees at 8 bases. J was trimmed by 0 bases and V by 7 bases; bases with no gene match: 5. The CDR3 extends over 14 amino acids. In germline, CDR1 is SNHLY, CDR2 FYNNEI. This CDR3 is CASNRDRSSYEQYF. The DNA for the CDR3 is TGTGCCAGCAATAGGGACAGGTCCTCCTACGAGCAGTACTTC.

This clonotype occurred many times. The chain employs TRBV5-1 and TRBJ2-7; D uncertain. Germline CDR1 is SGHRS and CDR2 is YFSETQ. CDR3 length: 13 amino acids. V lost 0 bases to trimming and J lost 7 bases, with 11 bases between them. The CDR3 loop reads CASSLEMRREQYF. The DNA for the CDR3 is TGCGCCAGCAGCTTGGAAATGCGGCGGGAGCAGTACTTC.

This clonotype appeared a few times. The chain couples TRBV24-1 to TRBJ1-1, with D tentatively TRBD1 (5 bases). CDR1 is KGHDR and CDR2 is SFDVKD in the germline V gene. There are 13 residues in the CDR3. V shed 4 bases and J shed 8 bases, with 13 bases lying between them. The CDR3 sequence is CATSDSTGLEAFF. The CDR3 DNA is TGTGCCACCAGTGACTCCACAGGACTCGAAGCTTTCTTT.

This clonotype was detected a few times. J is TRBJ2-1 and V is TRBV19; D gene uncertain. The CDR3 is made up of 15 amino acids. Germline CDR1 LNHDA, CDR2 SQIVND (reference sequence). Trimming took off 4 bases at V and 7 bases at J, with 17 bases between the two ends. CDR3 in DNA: TGTGCCAGTAGTAAAACAGCTGCCCTCGTAAATGAGCAGTTCTTC. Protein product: CASSKTAALVNEQFF.

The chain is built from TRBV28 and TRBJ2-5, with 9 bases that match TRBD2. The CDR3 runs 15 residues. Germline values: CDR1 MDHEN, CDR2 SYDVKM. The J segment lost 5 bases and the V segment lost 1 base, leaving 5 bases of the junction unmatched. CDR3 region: CASSLSRLAGETQYF. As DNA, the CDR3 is TGTGCCAGCAGTTTATCGAGGCTAGCGGGGGAGACCCAGTACTTC.

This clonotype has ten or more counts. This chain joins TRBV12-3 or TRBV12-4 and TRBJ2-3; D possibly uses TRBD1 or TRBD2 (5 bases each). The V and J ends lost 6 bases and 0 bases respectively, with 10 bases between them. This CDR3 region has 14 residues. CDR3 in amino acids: CASRGRMSTDTQYF. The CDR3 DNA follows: TGTGCCAGCAGGGGACGGATGAGCACAGATACGCAGTATTTT.

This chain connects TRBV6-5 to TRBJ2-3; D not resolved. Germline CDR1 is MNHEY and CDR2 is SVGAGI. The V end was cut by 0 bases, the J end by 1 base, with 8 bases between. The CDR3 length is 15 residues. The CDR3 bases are TGTGCCAGCAGTTACTCGGGGTGGGGCACAGATACGCAGTATTTT. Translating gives CASSYSGWGTDTQYF.

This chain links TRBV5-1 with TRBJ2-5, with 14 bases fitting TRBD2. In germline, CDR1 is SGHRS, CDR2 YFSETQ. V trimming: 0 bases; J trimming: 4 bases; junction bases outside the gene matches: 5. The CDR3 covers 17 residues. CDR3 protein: CASSLEGLAGVRETQYF. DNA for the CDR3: TGCGCCAGCAGCTTGGAGGGACTAGCGGGAGTTCGAGAGACCCAGTACTTC.

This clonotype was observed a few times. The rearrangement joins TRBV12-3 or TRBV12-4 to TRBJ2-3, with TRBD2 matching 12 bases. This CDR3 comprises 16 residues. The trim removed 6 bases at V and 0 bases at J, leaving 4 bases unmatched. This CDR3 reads CASSQTSGGSTDTQYF. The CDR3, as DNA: TGTGCCAGCAGCCAGACTAGCGGGGGAAGCACAGATACGCAGTATTTT.

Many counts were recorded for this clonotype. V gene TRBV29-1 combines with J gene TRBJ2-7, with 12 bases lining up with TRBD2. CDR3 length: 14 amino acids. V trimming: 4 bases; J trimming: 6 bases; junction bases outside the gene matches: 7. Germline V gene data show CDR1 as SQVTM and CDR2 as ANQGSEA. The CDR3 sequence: CSVASGRANGEQYF. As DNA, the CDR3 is TGCAGCGTTGCTAGCGGGAGGGCCAACGGCGAGCAGTACTTC.

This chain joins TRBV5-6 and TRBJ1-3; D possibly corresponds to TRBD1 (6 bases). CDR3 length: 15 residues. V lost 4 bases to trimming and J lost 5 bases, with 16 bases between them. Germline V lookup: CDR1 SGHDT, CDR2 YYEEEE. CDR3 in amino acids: CASSLYGTSRNTIYF. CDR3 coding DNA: TGTGCCAGCAGCCTCTACGGGACATCTAGAAACACCATATATTTT.

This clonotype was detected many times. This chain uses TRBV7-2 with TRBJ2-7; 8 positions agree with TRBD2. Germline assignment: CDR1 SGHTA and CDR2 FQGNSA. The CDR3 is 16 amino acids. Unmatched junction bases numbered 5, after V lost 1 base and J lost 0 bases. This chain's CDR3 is CASSLVGSGASYEQYF. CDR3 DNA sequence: TGTGCCAGCAGCTTAGTCGGTAGCGGGGCCTCCTACGAGCAGTACTTC.

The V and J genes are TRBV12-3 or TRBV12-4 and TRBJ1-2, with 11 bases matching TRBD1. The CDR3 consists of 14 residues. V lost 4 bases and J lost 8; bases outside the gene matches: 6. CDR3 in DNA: TGTGCCAGCAGTTCCCGGGACAGGGGGGTCGGCTACACCTTC. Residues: CASSSRDRGVGYTF.